The rows below give T cell receptor beta chains drawn from one sample of a study of metastatic and nonmetastatic thyroid tumors. With MiXCR, TCRdb reprocessed the PCR reads. Of roughly 21,000 clones listed, 20% to 30% were seen once; the top ten hold approximately 20%. The material sequenced was blood. These receptor sequences come from a female donor with papillary thyroid cancer or a benign thyroid nodule (not recorded which). Some clones in this sample may be carry-over from other donors' samples. CDR3s include the opening cysteine and the closing phenylalanine or tryptophan. The D gene is left open where the match is weak. Some rows mark clone size as missing; the rest say once, few, many or name a class of expanded clone.

j_call d_call clone_size v_call cdr3_aa cdr3_nt
TRBJ1-5 TRBD1 many TRBV4-1 CASSVGTGVGQPQHF TGCGCCAGCAGCGTTGGGACAGGGGTTGGTCAGCCCCAGCATTTT
TRBJ1-2 . many TRBV6-1 CASTASWEWYGYTF TGTGCCAGCACCGCCTCCTGGGAGTGGTATGGCTACACCTTC
TRBJ2-1 . many TRBV9 CASSALDTLANEQFF TGTGCCAGCAGCGCCCTAGACACCCTCGCCAATGAGCAGTTCTTC
TRBJ1-6 TRBD1 many TRBV4-3 CASSQVGTGNSPLHF TGCGCCAGCAGCCAAGTTGGGACAGGGAATTCACCCCTCCACTTT
TRBJ2-3 . many TRBV5-4 CASTRGTDTQYF TGTGCCAGCACCCGGGGCACAGATACGCAGTATTTT
TRBJ1-4 TRBD1 medium-sized TRBV20-1 CSARAGQAGYEKLFF TGCAGTGCGCGCGCCGGACAGGCTGGGTACGAAAAACTGTTTTTT
TRBJ2-7 . . TRBV28 CASSVTRDSYEQYF TGTGCCAGCAGTGTCACCCGGGACTCCTACGAGCAGTACTTC
TRBJ1-4 . once TRBV3-1 CASSLGLSELFF TGTGCCAGCAGCCTGGGACTCTCAGAACTGTTTTTT
TRBJ2-1 TRBD2 . TRBV5-1 CASSLASGSGSYNEQFF TGCGCCAGCAGCTTGGCTAGCGGGAGTGGGTCCTACAATGAGCAGTTCTTC
TRBJ1-1 . many TRBV29-1 CSVVATADTEAFF TGCAGCGTTGTAGCGACAGCCGATACTGAAGCTTTCTTT
TRBJ2-3 TRBD2 medium-sized TRBV20-1 CSARTPGLAVSTDTQYF TGCAGTGCTAGGACCCCCGGGCTAGCGGTCAGCACAGATACGCAGTATTTT
TRBJ2-7 . few TRBV6-5 CASSYTGGYEQYF TGTGCCAGCAGTTACACAGGCGGATACGAGCAGTACTTC
TRBJ2-1 TRBD1 many TRBV6-2/TRBV6-3 CASSYWDRLSNEQFF TGTGCCAGCAGTTACTGGGACAGACTCAGCAATGAGCAGTTCTTC
TRBJ2-5 TRBD1 many TRBV19 CASSIALGQQETQYF TGTGCCAGTAGTATAGCCCTGGGACAGCAAGAGACCCAGTACTTC
TRBJ2-7 . medium-sized TRBV5-1 CASSLGHRDTSYEQYF TGCGCCAGCAGCTTGGGCCACCGGGACACCTCCTACGAGCAGTACTTC
TRBJ2-5 TRBD2 many TRBV11-3 CASSLGASGIETQYF TGTGCCAGCAGCTTAGGGGCTAGCGGGATTGAGACCCAGTACTTC
TRBJ2-1 . . TRBV24-1 CATSASNRVQGYDLFF TGTGCCACCAGCGCATCGAACCGCGTACAGGGCTATGATCTGTTCTTC
TRBJ2-1 . medium-sized TRBV18 CASSYTGYYNEQFF TGTGCCAGCTCTTATACCGGTTATTACAATGAGCAGTTCTTC
TRBJ2-7 . many TRBV7-9 CASSLEGTSGEQYF TGTGCCAGCAGCTTAGAAGGGACATCGGGCGAGCAGTACTTC
TRBJ2-5 TRBD1 many TRBV5-1 CASSLGTAQETQYF TGCGCCAGCAGCCTAGGGACAGCCCAAGAGACCCAGTACTTC
TRBJ1-2 TRBD1 many TRBV6-4 CASRGQGSYGYTF TGTGCCAGCAGAGGACAGGGAAGCTATGGCTACACCTTC
TRBJ2-1 . many TRBV5-8 CASSLQGGSYNEQFF TGTGCCAGCAGCTTACAGGGCGGGAGTTACAATGAGCAGTTCTTC
TRBJ2-1 TRBD1 . TRBV11-3 CASSFRQGVNNEQFF TGTGCCAGCAGCTTCCGGCAGGGGGTAAACAATGAGCAGTTCTTC
TRBJ2-5 . . TRBV20-1 CSAPPSGGETQYF TGCAGTGCTCCCCCATCGGGTGGGGAGACCCAGTACTTC
TRBJ2-7 . few TRBV6-1 CASRRSGDAYEQYF TGTGCCAGCAGAAGATCAGGGGACGCCTACGAGCAGTACTTC
TRBJ2-6 . medium-sized TRBV24-1 CATSDSGAPGANVLTF TGTGCCACCAGTGATTCAGGGGCACCTGGGGCCAACGTCCTGACTTTC
TRBJ1-2 TRBD1 many TRBV5-4 CASSTGQGMYGYTF TGTGCCAGCAGCACGGGACAGGGGATGTATGGCTACACCTTC
TRBJ2-5 . few TRBV6-2/TRBV6-3 CSSTIKGLQETQYF TGTTCCAGCACCATAAAAGGGTTACAAGAGACCCAGTACTTC
TRBJ2-1 . . TRBV20-1 CSARDLPEFF TGCAGTGCTAGAGATCTTCCGGAGTTCTTC
TRBJ1-2 . few TRBV18 CASSAKSDYCYTF TGTGCCAGCTCAGCAAAGAGCGACTATTGCTACACCTTC
TRBJ1-5 . many TRBV3-1 CASSRRTDDQPQHF TGTGCCAGCAGCCGACGGACGGATGATCAGCCCCAGCATTTT
TRBJ1-3 . once TRBV7-2 CASSLAGGDSGNTIYF TGTGCCAGCAGCTTAGCGGGGGGCGACTCTGGAAACACCATATATTTT
TRBJ2-7 . . TRBV11-2 CASRRDWDYEQYF TGTGCCAGCAGACGGGACTGGGACTACGAGCAGTACTTC
TRBJ1-4 . many TRBV19 CASMRDATNEKLFF TGTGCCAGCATGAGAGATGCAACTAATGAAAAACTGTTTTTT
TRBJ2-1 . many TRBV30 CAWSVYRADNEQFF TGTGCCTGGAGTGTCTATAGAGCAGACAATGAGCAGTTCTTC
TRBJ2-7 . few TRBV10-1 CASSESLPGRYEQYF TGCGCCAGCAGTGAAAGTCTGCCCGGTCGCTACGAGCAGTACTTC
TRBJ1-5 . many TRBV30 CAWSVGHSRGTFNQPQHF TGTGCCTGGAGTGTAGGCCACTCCCGGGGGACATTTAATCAGCCCCAGCATTTT
TRBJ2-7 . . TRBV28 CATHPPVSYEQYF TGTGCCACCCACCCGCCGGTCTCCTACGAGCAGTACTTC
TRBJ2-6 TRBD1 few TRBV12-3/TRBV12-4 CASSLVGRGLSGANVLTF TGTGCCAGCAGTTTAGTAGGCAGGGGGCTAAGTGGGGCCAACGTCCTGACTTTC
TRBJ1-4 . many TRBV15 CATSARGGATGDRMFF TGTGCCACCAGCGCCCGCGGGGGGGCCACCGGGGATAGGATGTTTTTT